Described below is a single T cell receptor beta chain sequence and its context. Its cognate antigen is unknown. From germline, CDR1 is DFQATT and CDR2 SNEGSKA (reference sequence). The CDR3 consists of 15 residues. The data were obtained in a study of blood T cells in healthy people across ages. Study conclusions and caveats: The study lacked donor CMV status, which possibly confounded expanded clonotype changes. Diversity estimates drawn from one million T cells were deemed underestimates.

At least 7 million PBMCs were isolated per sample. Using a J-beta primer mix together with a sample-barcoded 5' primer, a second PCR was run for about 6 to 12 cycles. TCRdb processed the 5' RACE reads anew with MiXCR; each CDR3 protein has one entry. The top ten hold about 8% of the sample, which has around 1.7 million distinct CDR3 sequences, 28% seen once. The receptor comes from a woman aged 25 to 39 in good health. This chain joins TRBV20-1 and TRBJ2-1, with no clear D. The end of the DNA aligns better with TRBJ2-7, so the J call may be wrong. Sequencing was carried out using blood. The CDR3 is CSARVPSESYNEQYF. The CDR3 nucleotides read TGCAGTGCTAGGGTCCCGAGCGAGTCCTACAATGAGCAGTACTTC.